This entry is about one T cell receptor beta chain. Its antigen is unknown. The sequence runs out 3 residues before the end of the CDR3; the remainder is reconstructed from the germline J gene. This record belongs to a study of T cell clonality in common variable immunodeficiency (dated by TCRdb to the mid-2010s). Standard criteria were used to diagnose CVID, namely serum IgG, IgA and/or IgM reduced below the normal range together with specific antibody deficiency. There were about 42 subjects in the CVID group (approximately 15 female and 29 male), ranging in age from about 8 to 70 years, with a mean age of around 39. Predominantly Caucasian heritage was noted among both the CVID patients and the healthy controls. At the time of study participation, every CVID subject had been on replacement immunoglobulin therapy for at least one year. When blood was collected, none of the CVID subjects were ill or on immunomodulatory or immunosuppressive medication. From each donor, 5 to 8 ml of heparinized peripheral whole blood was collected. Genomic DNA from adults with common variable immune deficiency (CVID) and from healthy adult controls was used to sequence TCRbeta CDR3 repertoires. To isolate peripheral blood mononuclear cells, diluted blood was subjected to density centrifugation over Hypaque 1077 or Ficoll-Paque. Genomic DNA was obtained from unsorted mononuclear cells using either Qiagen column purification or a centrifugation-based method.

CVID samples and control samples contributed equivalent amounts of genomic DNA as sequencing input. For every sample, a 60 bp segment covering the rearranged TCRbeta CDR3 region was amplified and then sequenced. The immunoSEQ assay, a bias-corrected multiplex PCR combined with high-throughput sequencing, was used to amplify TCRbeta. Processing in the source paper ran as follows. Each unique nucleotide sequence was treated as a clone and annotated with V, D and J genes, copy number and frequency. Sequences were labeled productive if in frame, and non-productive if out of frame or containing stop codons. As previously described, clonality was calculated on the basis of Shannon's entropy. The predicted amino acid sequences of productive clones were used to derive the mean CDR3 Kyte-Doolittle hydropathy. Hierarchical clustering of scaled V gene usage was performed with the R hclust function using Manhattan distance and complete linkage. Sharing of clones by CDR3 amino acid sequence was evaluated through resampling of 12 repertoires per group over 100 rounds. Repertoires were searched for 70 published EBV-specific and around 240 published CMV-specific TCRbeta sequences. A couple of CVID samples that yielded fewer than 10,000 sequences were excluded from the analysis, so 35 to 50 CVID repertoires were retained. TCRdb's version of the immuneACCESS table is confined to in-frame rearrangements and falls short of the full clone set. An unresolved V gene accounts for under half of the shortfall where checked; the remainder is of unknown origin. V, J and clone size reflect that table, while D and trimming were determined from the DNA. The sample features 15,000 to 25,000 clones, and none is a singleton. The ten biggest clones cover approximately 2.6% of the sample.

General findings and caveats noted by the study authors: Although equal DNA input was used, an average of about 75,000 unique sequences per sample was obtained for controls, compared with some 30,000 for CVID samples. Fewer deletions and N-nucleotide insertions were reportedly observed in CVID TCRbeta sequences, and highly modified clones with 13 or more V deletions were reportedly absent from CVID TCRbeta sequences. Healthy controls shared more TCRbeta clones with each other than CVID subjects shared among themselves (p < 0.0001). It was noted by the authors that sequencing of the repertoires of T cell subpopulations would be needed to clarify the cause of the increased clonality in CVID. Differences among patients in the CVID cohort limited the correlations between repertoire features and clinical complications. TCRbeta clonality was higher in CVID subjects than in healthy controls (t-test p = 0.018), and the increase was most characteristic of about a third of subjects.

The CDR3, cysteine through phenylalanine, is 14 amino acids long. The 33 bases shown cover part of the CDR3, and their frame starts at base 1. Looking up the germline V gene yields CDR1 SGHTA and CDR2 FQGNSA. V and J are trimmed by 9 bases and 0 bases, and the gene matches miss 3 bases of the junction. Sequencing used peripheral blood mononuclear cells. This clonotype originated in a human donor with common variable immunodeficiency. The sequence links TRBV7-2 to TRBJ2-2, and TRBD1 matches 8 of the central bases. CDR3 protein: CARTGDPNTGELFF. The sequenced part of the CDR3 DNA is TGTGCCAGGACAGGGGACCCGAACACCGGGGAG.